The 20 T cell receptor beta chains below were found in one sample sequenced in a study of regulatory T cells in long-lasting Graves disease (dated by TCRdb to the early 2020s). To prepare the library, multiplex PCR was applied. The instrument given in TCRdb is Illumina HiSeq 4000. iRepertoire HTBI primers and Arm-PCR amplification of CDR3 regions were used to construct TCR beta libraries. TCRdb reprocessed the public reads (quality trimming at Q25 with fastp, clone calling with MiXCR) and kept in-frame beta chains. Each record represents a unique CDR3 protein, reported with the most common genes and DNA among its rows. The sample contains about 430,000 distinct CDR3 sequences, 15% of them found a single time. The top ten hold approximately 7.6% of the sample. This specimen's time point label, interpreted: newly diagnosed GD, antithyroid drugs for less than 3 months. For both TCR sequencing and RNA sequencing, RNA was extracted from PBMCs using TRIzol.

In addition, the sample was reused for a study of T cells in Graves' hyperthyroidism and ophthalmopathy.

The material sequenced was peripheral blood mononuclear cells (PBMCs), taken at new diagnosis, from a patient treated with antithyroid drugs. Every receptor here comes from a woman in her 40s with Graves disease. Donor details come from another sample of the same person, matched by shared clones.

This clonotype appeared many times. This rearrangement joins TRBV28 to TRBJ2-5; D gene ambiguous. The V and J ends lost 3 bases and 5 bases respectively, with 10 bases between them. Germline V gene data show CDR1 as MDHEN and CDR2 as SYDVKM. The CDR3 extends over 13 amino acids. CDR3 DNA sequence: TGTGCCAGCAGTTTGCGTATCCGGGAGACCCAGTACTTC. Translation: CASSLRIRETQYF.

This clonotype was picked up many times. This chain links TRBV28 with TRBJ2-7; D ambiguous. Trimming pared 7 bases from V and 2 bases from J, leaving 15 bases between. CDR3 length: 14 residues. Germline CDR1 MDHEN, CDR2 SYDVKM. CDR3 nucleotides: TGTGCCAGCACCCAAATGGGCAGTACCTACGAGCAGTACTTC. Amino acid sequence: CASTQMGSTYEQYF.

This chain links TRBV9 with TRBJ1-4, with 7 bases fitting TRBD1. CDR1 is SGDLS, CDR2 YYNGEE, per germline. CDR3 length equals 14 residues. V gave up 6 bases and J gave up 3 bases; unmatched junction bases: 5. CDR3 in DNA: TGTGCCAGCACCCGGGACAGCTCTAATGAAAAACTGTTTTTT. Its protein product is CASTRDSSNEKLFF. The complete variable domain, with remaining parts taken from reference TRBV9 and TRBJ1-4, reads DSGVTQTPKHLITATGQRVTLRCSPRSGDLSVYWYQQSLDQGLQFLIQYYNGEERAKGNILERFSAQQFPDLHSELNLSSLELGDSALYFCASTRDSSNEKLFFGSGTQLSVL.

This clonotype turned up a few times. This chain connects TRBV10-3 to TRBJ2-1, with a weak D call TRBD2 (6 bases). The CDR3 has 16 residues. From germline, CDR1 is ENHRY and CDR2 SYGVKD. Trimming left V 0 bases short and J 4 bases short, with 13 bases between. The CDR3 nucleotides read TGTGCCATCAGTGAGTCGTTTAGCGGACCGTACAATGAGCAGTTCTTC. Translating gives CAISESFSGPYNEQFF.

Ten or more counts support this clonotype. The rearrangement uses TRBV7-2 and TRBJ2-2; D perhaps matches TRBD2 (6 bases). V was cut by 0 bases and J by 4 bases, with 15 bases left in between. The CDR3 length is 17 residues. Germline CDR1 is SGHTA and CDR2 is FQGNSA. CDR3 in DNA: TGTGCCAGCAGCTTAGCACTCGGGACTTATACCACCGGGGAGCTGTTTTTT. This gives the protein CASSLALGTYTTGELFF.

This clonotype has a count of ten or more. The V call is TRBV2, the J call TRBJ2-7, with D uncertain. The CDR3 sequence is 12 residues long. Germline V gives CDR1 SNHLY, CDR2 FYNNEI. V lost 4 bases to trimming and J lost 2 bases, with 6 bases between them. The CDR3 is CASSARTYEQYF. The CDR3 coding sequence is TGTGCCAGCAGTGCCCGAACCTACGAGCAGTACTTC.

This clonotype appeared many times. This sequence joins TRBV11-3 and TRBJ2-5; perhaps D is TRBD1 or TRBD2 (5 bases each). The germline V gene has CDR1 SGHNT and CDR2 YENEEA. The CDR3 has 12 amino acids. V lost 6 bases and J lost 2, with 7 bases in between. The CDR3 coding sequence is TGTGCCAGCAGGGGACCGCAAGAGACCCAGTACTTC. It translates to CASRGPQETQYF. The full variable domain, completed using reference TRBV11-3 and TRBJ2-5, is EAGVVQSPRYKIIEKKQPVAFWCNPISGHNTLYWYLQNLGQGPELLIRYENEEAVDDSQLPKDRFSAERLKGVDSTLKIQPAELGDSAVYLCASRGPQETQYFGPGTRLLVL.

A remark on this clonotype: A junction boundary mismatches the germline segment, possibly from a read error. The chain recombines TRBV29-1 with TRBJ2-2; 9 bases map to TRBD2. Germline V gene sequence: CDR1 SQVTM, CDR2 ANQGSEA. The CDR3 has 14 residues. CDR3 region: CSVIAGAGTGELSF. The CDR3 coding sequence is TGCAGCGTGATAGCGGGAGCGGGGACCGGGGAGCTGTCTTTT.

This clonotype was counted at least ten times. This chain connects TRBV7-8 to TRBJ2-3; 9 bases agree with TRBD2. The CDR3 loop spans 18 amino acids. Trimming at V came to 0 bases and at J to 1 base, leaving 8 bases not matched to a gene. CDR1 and CDR2 (germline): SGHVS, FQNEAQ. The chain's CDR3 is CASSLAGLREGRTDTQYF. The CDR3 DNA reads as TGTGCCAGCAGCTTAGCGGGATTGCGGGAGGGCCGCACAGATACGCAGTATTTT.

With respect to this clonotype: The junction does not match germline at one end; this may be a read error. CDR3 region: CSVGPGDSYGYTF. The DNA of the CDR3 is TGCAGCGTTGGCCCCGGGGACAGTTATGGCTACACCTTT. The chain has TRBV29-1 and TRBJ1-2, with TRBD1 identical over 7 bases. The germline V gene encodes CDR1 SQVTM and CDR2 ANQGSEA. The CDR3 consists of 13 residues.

The V and J genes are TRBV19 and TRBJ2-7, with D possibly TRBD2 on 6 matching bases. CDR1 and CDR2 (germline): LNHDA, SQIVND (reference sequence). There are 15 residues in the CDR3. The germline V and J ends were trimmed by 6 bases and 4 bases, with 19 bases remaining between them. CDR3 region: CASSAGFGSPYEQYF. As DNA, the CDR3 is TGTGCCAGTAGCGCCGGCTTCGGGAGCCCTTACGAGCAGTACTTC.

The rearrangement joins TRBV19 to TRBJ1-2, with a possible D match to TRBD1 (5 bases). V was clipped by 8 bases and J by 6 bases, with 22 bases between them. This CDR3 is built from 15 residues. The germline V gene encodes CDR1 LNHDA and CDR2 SQIVND (reference sequence). The CDR3 nucleotides read TGTGCCAGTCTCGGGAACCAGGGAATTGTGGATGGCTACACCTTC. Translated, it gives CASLGNQGIVDGYTF.

There are a few counts of this clonotype. V and J are TRBV10-3 and TRBJ2-2, with D perhaps TRBD2 (5 bases). CDR1 is ENHRY and CDR2 is SYGVKD in the germline V gene. This CDR3 contains 16 residues. Trimming took off 4 bases at V and 4 bases at J, with 16 bases between the two ends. CDR3 sequence (DNA): TGTGCCATCAGTGGTATAGCCAGCCGGGGCACCGGGGAGCTGTTTTTT. It encodes CAISGIASRGTGELFF.

This clonotype has at least ten counts. J is TRBJ1-4 and V is TRBV7-9, with D perhaps matching TRBD1 (6 bases). Trimming removed 5 bases from V and 2 bases from J, with 15 bases in between. This CDR3 is built from 16 residues. The germline CDR1 and CDR2 sequences are SEHNR and FQNEAQ (reference sequence). CDR3 amino acids: CASSTRDRSTNEKLFF. DNA of the CDR3: TGTGCCAGCAGCACCCGAGACAGGTCCACTAATGAAAAACTGTTTTTT.

This clonotype appeared many times. Mismatch with germline at one junction end may stem from a read error. The V call is TRBV5-1, the J call TRBJ1-1; D is ambiguous. The CDR3 covers 14 residues. The germline V gene has CDR1 SGHRS and CDR2 YFSETQ. The CDR3 protein is CTSSLEGGNTEAFF. CDR3 sequence (DNA): TGCACCAGCAGCTTGGAGGGAGGGAACACTGAAGCTTTCTTT.

This clonotype was seen many times. This chain joins TRBV10-3 and TRBJ2-3; D gene ambiguous. V dropped 3 bases and J dropped 2 bases, with 9 bases sitting between them. The CDR3 contains 14 residues. CDR1 and CDR2 (germline): ENHRY, SYGVKD. CDR3 region: CAISERANTDTQYF. The DNA for the CDR3 is TGTGCCATCAGTGAACGGGCTAACACAGATACGCAGTATTTT.

Many counts were recorded for this clonotype. The chain uses TRBV28 and TRBJ2-3; TRBD2 matches at 10 bases. V shed 5 bases, J shed 2 bases, and the junction held 7 bases outside the gene matches. The CDR3 is made up of 16 amino acids. Germline lookup yields CDR1 MDHEN and CDR2 SYDVKM. The CDR3 bases are TGTGCCAGCAGTCCTCGGACTAGCGGTACCACAGATACGCAGTATTTT. Translating it yields CASSPRTSGTTDTQYF.

This clonotype was counted ten times or more. The V and J genes are TRBV20-1 and TRBJ2-1, with 8 bases identical to TRBD1. V lost 2 bases and J lost 0; bases outside the gene matches: 9. From germline, CDR1 is DFQATT and CDR2 SNEGSKA (reference sequence). The CDR3 contains 17 residues. In DNA, the CDR3 is TGCAGTGCTAGACTTAGGGACAGGACGAGCTCCTACAATGAGCAGTTCTTC. Amino acids: CSARLRDRTSSYNEQFF.

The chain carries TRBV20-1 and TRBJ2-1, with 9 bases matching TRBD2. Germline trimming cut 2 bases from V and 0 bases from J; bases unmatched to any gene: 5. The CDR3 has 16 amino acids. Per germline, CDR1 DFQATT and CDR2 SNEGSKA (reference sequence). CDR3 region: CSARSAGGSSYNEQFF. As DNA, the CDR3 is TGCAGTGCTAGATCAGCGGGAGGTAGCTCCTACAATGAGCAGTTCTTC.

The chain carries TRBV20-1 and TRBJ1-5, with D possibly matching TRBD1 (5 bases). The CDR3 has 17 amino acids. The germline CDR1 and CDR2 sequences are DFQATT and SNEGSKA (reference sequence). V was shortened by 1 base and J by 1 base, with 17 bases between the two germline ends. CDR3 DNA sequence: TGCAGTGCTAGAGGGAATCGCGGGACGGTGAGCAATCAGCCCCAGCATTTT. It yields the protein CSARGNRGTVSNQPQHF.